This T cell receptor (beta chain) was documented in a study of T cell responses to AZD1222 COVID-19 vaccine. Whole-study findings and limits: When two AZD1222 doses had been given, Spike-specific TCR breadth and depth rose. Variant regions that are unmutated are reportedly the target of nearly half of spike-specific TCRs. The sample set comprised mostly white British donors with more females, and clonal diversity was possibly underestimated.

The CDR3 spans 15 residues. Germline values: CDR1 SGHTA, CDR2 FQGNSA. The germline V and J ends were trimmed by 5 bases and 5 bases, with 18 bases remaining between them. A note on this clone: The antigen is unknown.

Assay: immunoSEQ multiplex PCR; the TCRdb copy retains only in-frame clones and omits some. The sample records fewer than 150,000 clones, 93% being singletons. The TCR comes from an adult in good health. This rearrangement joins TRBV7-2 to TRBJ1-2, with D possibly being TRBD1 (5 bases). The sample consisted of peripheral blood, taken on day 0 of AZD1222 vaccination. CDR3 DNA: TGTGCCAGCAGCCCCGGACGGAAGGGGTTTTATGGCTACACCTTC. Protein sequence: CASSPGRKGFYGYTF.